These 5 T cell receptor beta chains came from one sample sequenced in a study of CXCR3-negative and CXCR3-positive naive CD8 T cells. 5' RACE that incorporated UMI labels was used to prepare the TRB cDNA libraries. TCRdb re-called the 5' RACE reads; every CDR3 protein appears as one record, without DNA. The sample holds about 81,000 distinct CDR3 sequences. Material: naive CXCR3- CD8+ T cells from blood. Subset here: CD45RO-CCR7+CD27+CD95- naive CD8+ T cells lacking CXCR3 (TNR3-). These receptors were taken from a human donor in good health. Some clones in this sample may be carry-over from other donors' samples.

The CDR3 is CASTPGGPYNERFF. The chain couples TRBV6-2 or TRBV6-3 to TRBJ2-1; TCRdb gives TRBD2 as the D gene, but with no DNA this cannot be confirmed. CDR1 is MNHEY and CDR2 is SVGEGT in the germline V gene. CDR3 length equals 14 residues.

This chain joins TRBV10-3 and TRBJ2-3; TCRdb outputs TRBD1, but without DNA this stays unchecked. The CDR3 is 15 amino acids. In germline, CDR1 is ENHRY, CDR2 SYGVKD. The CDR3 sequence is CAISEVTDRTDTQYF.

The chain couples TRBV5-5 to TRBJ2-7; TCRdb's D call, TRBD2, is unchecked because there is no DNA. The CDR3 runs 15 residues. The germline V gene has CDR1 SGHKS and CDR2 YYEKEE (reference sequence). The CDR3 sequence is CASSSSGMLPYEQYF.

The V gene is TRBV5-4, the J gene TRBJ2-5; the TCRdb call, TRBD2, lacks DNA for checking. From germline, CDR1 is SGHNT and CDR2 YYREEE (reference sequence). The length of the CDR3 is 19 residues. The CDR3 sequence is CASSLERLAGAPIQETQYF.

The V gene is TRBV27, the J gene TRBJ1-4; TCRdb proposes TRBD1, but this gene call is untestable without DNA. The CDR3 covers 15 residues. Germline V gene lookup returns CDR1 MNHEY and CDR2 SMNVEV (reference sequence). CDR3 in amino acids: CASSTSGTGVEKLFF.